The source of this T cell receptor beta chain is a study of regulatory T cells in long-lasting Graves disease (dated by TCRdb to about 2021). Regarding the study in general: Persistent Graves' disease was defined as persistently positive TSH receptor autoantibodies together with antithyroid drug treatment for over 5 years. Peripheral blood TCR sequencing and RNA sequencing compared persistent Graves' disease patients with newly diagnosed Graves' disease patients. The study was conducted in China and was registered as a clinical trial. A total of around 35 samples were covered by TCR sequencing, comprising 13 persistent and approximately 20 newly diagnosed Graves' disease patients. Persistent Graves' disease patients in the clinical cohort had taken antithyroid drugs for about 10.3 years on average. Broad study findings and their caveats: Because the primary lesion, thyroid tissue, could not be accessed, the study looked at peripheral blood alone. Preferential use of TRBV28, TRBJ1-2 and TRBJ2-5 was observed in persistent disease, whereas TRBV20-1 and TRBJ2-1 were favored in newly diagnosed disease. Sequencing and analysis were limited to the TCR beta chain. More public clonotypes were shared among persistent patients (fewer than 3,000) than among newly diagnosed patients (roughly 960). The authors noted that the small sample size was a limitation that may lower accuracy. Compared with newly diagnosed patients, patients with persistent Graves' disease had lower TCR Shannon entropy and fewer highly expanded clones, which suggests clonal expansion.

The time point label here, explained by the study, means: persistent/refractory GD, antithyroid drugs over 5 years with positive TRAb. RNA was extracted from PBMCs in TRIzol for both TCR sequencing and RNA sequencing. Graves' disease was diagnosed according to American Thyroid Association guidelines. Patients for the study were recruited at an endocrinology department in Xi'an, China. Each patient gave around 9 milliliters of peripheral blood, collected in an EDTA anticoagulant tube. Ficoll Paque Plus density gradient separation was used to isolate PBMCs, and no additional T cell sorting was done. An Agilent 2100 Bioanalyzer and agarose gel were used to assess RNA quality, and a NanoDrop 2000 was used to measure RNA concentration. The library was obtained by multiplex PCR. TCRdb shows the sequencer as Illumina HiSeq 4000. TCR beta libraries were built with iRepertoire HTBI primers and Arm-PCR amplification of CDR3 regions. Gel purification was performed on PCR products prior to sequencing. The original methods were these. Gene usage analysis of CDR3 amino acid clonotypes relied on the 60 to 65 TRBV and 14 TRBJ segments identified across samples. Filtered high-quality paired reads were merged into contigs using COPE and FqMerger. Contigs were aligned with BLAST to IMGT TRBV, TRBD and TRBJ reference genes, and CDR3 was defined per IMGT. Clonotypes above 0.1% frequency were classified as highly expanded clones. Repertoire diversity was measured by Shannon entropy, and V-J evenness by the Gini coefficient. Clonotypes shared by more than one individual were considered public. The public reads were quality trimmed at Q25 with fastp and then assembled into clones with MiXCR by TCRdb, keeping productive beta chains. Rows with a matching CDR3 protein are joined into one entry that keeps the most common DNA and genes. The authors' filters were not applied to this entry. For this sample the table gives approximately 400,000 distinct CDR3 sequences, of which about a quarter were detected only once. Of the sample, roughly 26% falls within the top ten clones.

CDR1 SNHLY and CDR2 FYNNEI are derived from the germline V gene. Its CDR3 holds 12 amino acids, cysteine through phenylalanine. The sequence is cut down to CDR3 DNA, 36 bases in frame from base 1. The junction carries 12 bases between V and J, which are trimmed by 3 bases and 9 bases respectively. The table lists this clonotype with many counts. The antigen it binds to is not known. Nothing much larger sits one base from this clone, and base qualities are not available. The rearrangement combines TRBV2 with TRBJ2-7; the D gene is possibly TRBD2, with 5 bases matching. The sequence came from a female donor with Graves disease. This specimen consisted of peripheral blood mononuclear cells (PBMCs), obtained when the disease was refractory, from a patient treated with antithyroid drugs. The CDR3 is CASSEEAGGQYF. At the DNA level, the sequence is TGTGCCAGCAGTGAGGAGGCAGGCGGGCAGTACTTC. Full variable domain (CDR3 extended with the reference TRBV2 and TRBJ2-7 proteins): EPEVTQTPSHQVTQMGQEVILRCVPISNHLYFYWYRQILGQKVEFLVSFYNNEISEKSEIFDDQFSVERPDGSNFTLKIRSTKLEDSAMYFCASSEEAGGQYFGPGTRLTVT.